These 9 T cell receptor beta chains were all obtained from the same sample, sequenced in a study of T cells after somatic rescue of genetic block. This table comes from immunoSEQ multiplex PCR, and its TCRdb copy is limited to in-frame clones, with some not included. Of about 68,000 clones detected, roughly 90% appear once; the ten largest clones hold 2.9%. The sample taken for sequencing was peripheral blood mononuclear cells (PBMCs). These receptors were taken from a middle-aged man.

This rearrangement joins TRBV6-6 to TRBJ1-5; maybe TRBD1 (6 bases). CDR3 size: 14 residues. The germline V gene has CDR1 MNHNY and CDR2 SVGAGI (reference sequence). V was clipped by 0 bases and J by 6 bases, with 9 bases between them. The CDR3 coding sequence is TGTGCCAGCAGTTACTCCCCAGGGGTTCAGCCCCAGCATTTT. Its protein product is CASSYSPGVQPQHF.

Remarks on this clone: A read error may produce the germline difference seen at one junction end. This chain uses TRBV29-1 with TRBJ2-7; D unclear. This CDR3 region has 16 residues. Germline V gene sequence: CDR1 SQVTM, CDR2 ANQGSEA. The chain's CDR3 is CSAEGSNEDSRYEQYF. CDR3 in DNA: TGCAGCGCTGAAGGGTCTAATGAGGATTCACGCTACGAGCAGTACTTC.

To note about this clone: At one boundary the junction diverges from the germline segment, which might be a read error. The sample holds other DNA sequences that translate to the same CDR3. The chain has TRBV25-1 and TRBJ2-7, with 8 positions matching TRBD1. The CDR3 covers 15 residues. Germline-derived CDR1 and CDR2 are MGHDK and SYGVNS. CDR3 DNA sequence: TGTGCCAGCAGTGGATCCCGGGACAGGCCCTATGAGCAGTACTTC. This codes for CASSGSRDRPYEQYF.

The chain has TRBV4-1 and TRBJ2-7, with 8 positions matching TRBD1. Germline CDR1 is MGHRA and CDR2 is YSYEKL. This CDR3 comprises 16 residues. Trimming removed 4 bases from V and 0 bases from J; junction bases left unmatched: 8. This chain's CDR3 is CASSLTGGLSSYEQYF. CDR3 in DNA: TGCGCCAGCAGCCTTACAGGGGGGTTAAGCTCCTACGAGCAGTACTTC.

This chain connects TRBV11-3 to TRBJ1-3; D not resolved. V lost 1 base to trimming and J lost 0 bases, with 7 bases between them. The germline V gene encodes CDR1 SGHNT and CDR2 YENEEA. CDR3 size: 15 residues. CDR3 in DNA: TGTGCCAGCAGCTTAGGAGGCGGCTCTGGAAACACCATATATTTT. Translated, it gives CASSLGGGSGNTIYF.

The chain's CDR3 is CASSVLAGNTGELFF. CDR3 coding DNA: TGTGCCAGCAGTGTACTAGCGGGAAACACCGGGGAGCTGTTTTTT. The rearrangement joins TRBV2 to TRBJ2-2; 10 nucleotides line up with TRBD2. CDR1 and CDR2 (germline): SNHLY, FYNNEI. The CDR3 runs 15 residues. The junction had 1 base not matched to a gene; V was cut back by 4 bases and J by 2 bases.

J is TRBJ1-1 and V is TRBV18; tentatively, D is TRBD1 (6 bases). The germline gives CDR1 KGHSH, CDR2 LQKENI. This CDR3 comprises 14 residues. The V and J ends lost 4 bases and 0 bases respectively, with 9 bases between them. The CDR3 reads CASSRQELNTEAFF. CDR3 sequence (DNA): TGTGCCAGCTCACGACAGGAGCTGAACACTGAAGCTTTCTTT.

V usage is TRBV4-3 and J usage is TRBJ2-1; TRBD2 might be the D (6 bases). Germline V gene data show CDR1 as LGHNA and CDR2 as YSLEER. This CDR3 comprises 14 residues. Deletions cut 0 bases from V and 12 bases from J, with 15 bases between. The CDR3 loop is CASSQDVVGSVQFF. DNA of the CDR3: TGCGCCAGCAGCCAAGATGTGGTCGGGAGTGTGCAGTTCTTC.

In DNA form, the CDR3 reads TGTGCCAGCAGCGTAGCTACAGGACTTAGCACAGATACGCAGTATTTT. This translates into CASSVATGLSTDTQYF. The chain uses TRBV9 and TRBJ2-3; D possibly uses TRBD1 or TRBD2 (5 bases each). Trimming removed 0 bases at V and 0 bases at J, with 11 bases between. Germline CDR1 SGDLS, CDR2 YYNGEE. This CDR3 contains 16 residues. Combining the CDR3 with reference TRBV9 and TRBJ2-3 gives the whole variable domain DSGVTQTPKHLITATGQRVTLRCSPRSGDLSVYWYQQSLDQGLQFLIQYYNGEERAKGNILERFSAQQFPDLHSELNLSSLELGDSALYFCASSVATGLSTDTQYFGPGTRLTVL.